Following are 13 T cell receptor beta chains from one sample sequenced in a study of OX40 agonist ivuxolimab in advanced cancers. The protocol was immunoSEQ multiplex PCR, while the TCRdb copy is restricted to in-frame clones and leaves out a portion. The sample has over 8,500 clones, around 74% seen once. Sequencing used CD4+ or CD8+ T cells sorted from blood, obtained in a trial of the OX40 agonist ivuxolimab. The receptors were gathered from an adult with an advanced solid tumor such as melanoma, head and neck, liver or kidney cancer.

The chain has TRBV13 and TRBJ2-1; 7 bases line up with TRBD2. Losses at the gene ends were 5 bases for V and 4 bases for J; bases not matched to a gene: 14. This CDR3 is 17 amino acids long. The germline V gene has CDR1 PRHDT and CDR2 FYEKMQ (reference sequence). CDR3 bases: TGTGCCAGCAGCGGCCGGGGTGCGGGGGTTTTATACAATGAGCAGTTCTTC. Encoded protein: CASSGRGAGVLYNEQFF. The whole variable domain, remainder taken from reference TRBV13 and TRBJ2-1, is AAGVIQSPRHLIKEKRETATLKCYPIPRHDTVYWYQQGPGQDPQFLISFYEKMQSDKGSIPDRFSAQQFSDYHSELNMSSLELGDSALYFCASSGRGAGVLYNEQFFGPGTRLTVL.

The chain recombines TRBV27 with TRBJ2-7, with a tentative D call TRBD1 (6 bases). The V gene's germline CDR1 is MNHEY and CDR2 SMNVEV (reference sequence). Trimming removed 4 bases at V and 1 base at J, with 8 bases between. CDR3 length equals 13 residues. In nucleotides, the CDR3 is TGTGCCAGCAGTTATCAGGGGTCCTACGAGCAGTACTTC. Amino acids: CASSYQGSYEQYF.

The J gene is TRBJ2-3, the V gene TRBV2; D unresolved. V lost 4 bases, J lost 4 bases, and 12 bases lay in between. The CDR3 consists of 14 residues. Germline values: CDR1 SNHLY, CDR2 FYNNEI. In DNA, the CDR3 is TGTGCCAGCAGTGGGACCCGGGCAGCAGATACGCAGTATTTT. As protein: CASSGTRAADTQYF.

The rearrangement uses TRBV7-2 and TRBJ2-1, with D unclear. V lost 1 base and J 7 bases, leaving 14 bases between the germline ends. From germline, CDR1 is SGHTA and CDR2 FQGNSA. The CDR3 has 15 residues. In DNA, the CDR3 is TGTGCCAGCAGCTTAGACCTGGCGCCGTATAATGAGCAGTTCTTC. It yields the protein CASSLDLAPYNEQFF.

This clone appeared a single time. The chain employs TRBV7-3 and TRBJ2-2; D gene unclear. Germline V gene sequence: CDR1 SGHTA, CDR2 FQGTGA. The V end was cut by 1 base, the J end by 5 bases, with 8 bases between. The CDR3 totals 14 residues. CDR3 DNA sequence: TGTGCCAGCAGCTTAAATCACCGGACCGGGGAGCTGTTTTTT. Amino acids: CASSLNHRTGELFF. Full variable domain (outside the CDR3, taken from reference TRBV7-3 and TRBJ2-2): GAGVSQTPSNKVTEKGKYVELRCDPISGHTALYWYRQSLGQGPEFLIYFQGTGAADDSGLPNDRFFAVRPEGSVSTLKIQRTERGDSAVYLCASSLNHRTGELFFGEGSRLTVL.

The genes are TRBV7-9 and TRBJ2-7; D remains unclear. Trimming took off 5 bases at V and 1 base at J, with 15 bases between the two ends. The V gene's germline CDR1 is SEHNR and CDR2 FQNEAQ (reference sequence). CDR3 size: 15 residues. This CDR3 reads CASSAQDNLSYEQYF. In nucleotides, the CDR3 is TGTGCCAGCAGCGCGCAGGATAACCTTTCCTACGAGCAGTACTTC.

The chain combines TRBV19 with TRBJ1-5; 8 bases align to TRBD1. This CDR3 comprises 14 residues. Germline CDR1 LNHDA, CDR2 SQIVND (reference sequence). V trimming: 5 bases; J trimming: 7 bases; junction bases outside the gene matches: 7. CDR3 sequence (DNA): TGTGCCAGTAGTCTATCACAGGGGGACCAGCCCCAGCATTTT. Translation: CASSLSQGDQPQHF.

J is TRBJ2-1 and V is TRBV7-6, with D possibly matching TRBD1 (8 bases). CDR1 is SGHVS and CDR2 is FNYEAQ in the germline V gene. Trimming shortened V by 1 base and J by 3 bases, and 19 bases separated the two germline ends. CDR3 size: 18 residues. The CDR3 loop is CASSLGAGAGTGYNEQFF. CDR3 DNA sequence: TGTGCCAGCAGCTTAGGTGCGGGAGCCGGGACAGGCTACAATGAGCAGTTCTTC. The entire variable domain, with the rest obtained from reference TRBV7-6 and TRBJ2-1, is as follows: GAGVSQSPRYKVTKRGQDVALRCDPISGHVSLYWYRQALGQGPEFLTYFNYEAQQDKSGLPNDRFSAERPEGSISTLTIQRTEQRDSAMYRCASSLGAGAGTGYNEQFFGPGTRLTVL.

Only one count was recorded for this clone. The chain combines TRBV11-2 with TRBJ1-4, with 11 bases lining up with TRBD1. The V gene's germline CDR1 is SGHAT and CDR2 FQNNGV. The CDR3 covers 15 residues. V dropped 3 bases and J dropped 6; count of bases not matched to a gene: 3. The CDR3 DNA follows: TGTGCCAGCAGCTTCGGGACAGGGGGATATGAAAAACTGTTTTTT. Residues: CASSFGTGGYEKLFF.

This clone was seen a single time. This rearrangement joins TRBV4-2 to TRBJ2-1, with D maybe TRBD2 (6 bases). The CDR3 runs to 15 residues. The V end lost 4 bases, the J end lost 5 bases, and 15 bases lay between the germline ends. The V gene's germline CDR1 is LGHNA and CDR2 YNFKEQ. The CDR3 DNA reads TGTGCCAGCAGCCTCCTACTAGCAGATAACAATGAGCAGTTCTTC. This codes for CASSLLLADNNEQFF.

The chain combines TRBV4-2 with TRBJ2-1; 8 nucleotides line up with TRBD2. This CDR3 spans 16 amino acids. Trimming at V came to 4 bases and at J to 5 bases, leaving 10 bases not matched to a gene. Germline V gene data show CDR1 as LGHNA and CDR2 as YNFKEQ. As DNA, the CDR3 is TGTGCCAGCAGCCTAACTATGGCGGGAGGACACAATGAGCAGTTCTTC. Amino acid sequence: CASSLTMAGGHNEQFF.

V gene TRBV10-3 combines with J gene TRBJ2-1, with D possibly matching TRBD2 (6 bases). The V end was cut by 3 bases, the J end by 4 bases, with 16 bases between. The CDR3 runs 16 residues. CDR1 and CDR2 from the germline V gene are ENHRY and SYGVKD. In DNA form, the CDR3 reads TGTGCCATCAGTGACCCGGAGGGGATTTCATACAATGAGCAGTTCTTC. Translating gives CAISDPEGISYNEQFF.

CDR3 DNA: TGTGCCAGCAGTTTAACCCCCTACCGACAGGTTAATTCACCCCTCCACTTT. As protein: CASSLTPYRQVNSPLHF. V is TRBV28 and J is TRBJ1-6; D may be TRBD1 (6 bases). Germline values: CDR1 MDHEN, CDR2 SYDVKM. The ends were cut back, 2 bases at V and 6 bases at J, with 17 bases in the middle. CDR3 length equals 17 residues. The entire variable domain, with the rest obtained from reference TRBV28 and TRBJ1-6, is as follows: DVKVTQSSRYLVKRTGEKVFLECVQDMDHENMFWYRQDPGLGLRLIYFSYDVKMKEKGDIPEGYSVSREKKERFSLILESASTNQTSMYLCASSLTPYRQVNSPLHFGNGTRLTVT.